These 8 T cell receptor beta chains were sequenced from one sample in a study of OX40 agonist ivuxolimab in advanced cancers. Assay: immunoSEQ multiplex PCR; the TCRdb copy retains only in-frame clones and omits some. The sample holds approximately 82,000 clones, 94% seen once. Source: CD4+ or CD8+ T cells sorted from blood, taken in a trial of the OX40 agonist ivuxolimab. Receptors were obtained from an adult with an advanced solid tumor such as melanoma, head and neck, liver or kidney cancer.

The chain links TRBV4-3 to TRBJ2-2, with D perhaps given as TRBD1 or TRBD2 (6 bases each). CDR3 length: 16 amino acids. CDR1 and CDR2 (germline): LGHNA, YSLEER. Trimming took off 0 bases at V and 4 bases at J, with 12 bases between the two ends. The CDR3 region is CASSQDGEGGTGELFF. CDR3 sequence (DNA): TGCGCCAGCAGCCAAGATGGTGAGGGGGGCACCGGGGAGCTGTTTTTT.

The genes are TRBV4-1 and TRBJ2-5; D is possibly TRBD1 or TRBD2 (6 bases each). Germline loops: CDR1 MGHRA, CDR2 YSYEKL. Trimming pared 1 base from V and 1 base from J, leaving 10 bases between. This CDR3 contains 15 residues. The CDR3 loop reads CASSQAPGAQETQYF. As DNA, the CDR3 is TGCGCCAGCAGCCAAGCCCCGGGGGCCCAAGAGACCCAGTACTTC.

V is TRBV7-2 and J is TRBJ2-3, with TRBD2 matching over 14 bases. Germline CDR1 and CDR2: SGHTA and FQGNSA. The CDR3 loop spans 17 amino acids. V shed 6 bases, J shed 5 bases, and the junction held 10 bases outside the gene matches. The CDR3 region is CASSPGLAGEGEDTQYF. In DNA form, the CDR3 reads TGTGCCAGCAGTCCGGGACTAGCGGGAGAGGGTGAAGATACGCAGTATTTT.

The chain has TRBV6-1 and TRBJ2-1; the D gene is possibly TRBD1 (6 bases). Per germline, CDR1 MNHNS and CDR2 SASEGT. CDR3 length equals 13 residues. With 8 bases removed from V and 5 bases from J, the gap between germline ends came to 13 bases. CDR3 sequence: CASPRTENNEQFF. The CDR3 region has the DNA TGTGCCAGCCCCAGGACAGAAAACAATGAGCAGTTCTTC.

The rearrangement links TRBV7-6 to TRBJ2-7; 16 bases line up with TRBD2. Germline CDR1 is SGHVS and CDR2 is FNYEAQ. The CDR3 is made up of 18 amino acids. Trimming took 2 bases from V and 1 from J; bases not matched to a gene: 5. Here the CDR3 reads CASSLPGLAGGPSYEQYF. The CDR3 DNA reads as TGTGCCAGCAGCTTACCGGGACTAGCGGGGGGGCCATCCTACGAGCAGTACTTC.

The V gene is TRBV6-5, the J gene TRBJ2-7; weak D call: TRBD1 (6 bases). There are 11 residues in the CDR3. Per the germline V gene, CDR1 is MNHEY and CDR2 is SVGAGI. V lost 6 bases and J lost 7, with 10 bases in between. Here the CDR3 DNA reads TGTGCCAGCAGCCTGGGGACAGAGCAGTACTTC. Encoded protein: CASSLGTEQYF.

This clone was picked up one time. J is TRBJ2-3 and V is TRBV7-6; D might be TRBD2 (6 bases). CDR1 is SGHVS, CDR2 FNYEAQ, per germline. The CDR3 consists of 16 residues. V dropped 1 base and J dropped 0 bases, with 11 bases sitting between them. The CDR3 DNA sequence: TGTGCCAGCAGCTTAGGGGGCGGGGATAGCACAGATACGCAGTATTTT. Its protein product is CASSLGGGDSTDTQYF.

The CDR3 spells CASSPIPWNTEAFF. In DNA, the CDR3 is TGTGCCAGCTCACCAATTCCATGGAACACTGAAGCTTTCTTT. The V call is TRBV18, the J call TRBJ1-1; no definite D call. Germline CDR1 is KGHSH and CDR2 is LQKENI. The CDR3 length is 14 residues. V was shortened by 2 bases and J by 1 base, with 8 bases between the two germline ends.